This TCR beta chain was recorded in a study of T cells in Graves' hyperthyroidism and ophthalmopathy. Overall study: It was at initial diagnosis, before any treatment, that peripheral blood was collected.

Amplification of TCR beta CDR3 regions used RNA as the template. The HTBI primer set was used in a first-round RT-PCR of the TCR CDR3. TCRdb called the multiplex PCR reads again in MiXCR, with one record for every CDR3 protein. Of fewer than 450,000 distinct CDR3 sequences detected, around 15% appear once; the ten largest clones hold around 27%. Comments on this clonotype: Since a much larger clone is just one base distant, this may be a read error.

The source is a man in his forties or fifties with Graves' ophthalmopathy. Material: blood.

CDR3 region: CASSDVLNAEAFF. CDR3 DNA: TGTGCCAGCAGTGATGTTTTGAACGCTGAAGCTTTCTTT. The chain links TRBV2 to TRBJ1-1, with unresolved D. The CDR3 sequence is 13 residues long. Per germline, CDR1 SNHLY and CDR2 FYNNEI.